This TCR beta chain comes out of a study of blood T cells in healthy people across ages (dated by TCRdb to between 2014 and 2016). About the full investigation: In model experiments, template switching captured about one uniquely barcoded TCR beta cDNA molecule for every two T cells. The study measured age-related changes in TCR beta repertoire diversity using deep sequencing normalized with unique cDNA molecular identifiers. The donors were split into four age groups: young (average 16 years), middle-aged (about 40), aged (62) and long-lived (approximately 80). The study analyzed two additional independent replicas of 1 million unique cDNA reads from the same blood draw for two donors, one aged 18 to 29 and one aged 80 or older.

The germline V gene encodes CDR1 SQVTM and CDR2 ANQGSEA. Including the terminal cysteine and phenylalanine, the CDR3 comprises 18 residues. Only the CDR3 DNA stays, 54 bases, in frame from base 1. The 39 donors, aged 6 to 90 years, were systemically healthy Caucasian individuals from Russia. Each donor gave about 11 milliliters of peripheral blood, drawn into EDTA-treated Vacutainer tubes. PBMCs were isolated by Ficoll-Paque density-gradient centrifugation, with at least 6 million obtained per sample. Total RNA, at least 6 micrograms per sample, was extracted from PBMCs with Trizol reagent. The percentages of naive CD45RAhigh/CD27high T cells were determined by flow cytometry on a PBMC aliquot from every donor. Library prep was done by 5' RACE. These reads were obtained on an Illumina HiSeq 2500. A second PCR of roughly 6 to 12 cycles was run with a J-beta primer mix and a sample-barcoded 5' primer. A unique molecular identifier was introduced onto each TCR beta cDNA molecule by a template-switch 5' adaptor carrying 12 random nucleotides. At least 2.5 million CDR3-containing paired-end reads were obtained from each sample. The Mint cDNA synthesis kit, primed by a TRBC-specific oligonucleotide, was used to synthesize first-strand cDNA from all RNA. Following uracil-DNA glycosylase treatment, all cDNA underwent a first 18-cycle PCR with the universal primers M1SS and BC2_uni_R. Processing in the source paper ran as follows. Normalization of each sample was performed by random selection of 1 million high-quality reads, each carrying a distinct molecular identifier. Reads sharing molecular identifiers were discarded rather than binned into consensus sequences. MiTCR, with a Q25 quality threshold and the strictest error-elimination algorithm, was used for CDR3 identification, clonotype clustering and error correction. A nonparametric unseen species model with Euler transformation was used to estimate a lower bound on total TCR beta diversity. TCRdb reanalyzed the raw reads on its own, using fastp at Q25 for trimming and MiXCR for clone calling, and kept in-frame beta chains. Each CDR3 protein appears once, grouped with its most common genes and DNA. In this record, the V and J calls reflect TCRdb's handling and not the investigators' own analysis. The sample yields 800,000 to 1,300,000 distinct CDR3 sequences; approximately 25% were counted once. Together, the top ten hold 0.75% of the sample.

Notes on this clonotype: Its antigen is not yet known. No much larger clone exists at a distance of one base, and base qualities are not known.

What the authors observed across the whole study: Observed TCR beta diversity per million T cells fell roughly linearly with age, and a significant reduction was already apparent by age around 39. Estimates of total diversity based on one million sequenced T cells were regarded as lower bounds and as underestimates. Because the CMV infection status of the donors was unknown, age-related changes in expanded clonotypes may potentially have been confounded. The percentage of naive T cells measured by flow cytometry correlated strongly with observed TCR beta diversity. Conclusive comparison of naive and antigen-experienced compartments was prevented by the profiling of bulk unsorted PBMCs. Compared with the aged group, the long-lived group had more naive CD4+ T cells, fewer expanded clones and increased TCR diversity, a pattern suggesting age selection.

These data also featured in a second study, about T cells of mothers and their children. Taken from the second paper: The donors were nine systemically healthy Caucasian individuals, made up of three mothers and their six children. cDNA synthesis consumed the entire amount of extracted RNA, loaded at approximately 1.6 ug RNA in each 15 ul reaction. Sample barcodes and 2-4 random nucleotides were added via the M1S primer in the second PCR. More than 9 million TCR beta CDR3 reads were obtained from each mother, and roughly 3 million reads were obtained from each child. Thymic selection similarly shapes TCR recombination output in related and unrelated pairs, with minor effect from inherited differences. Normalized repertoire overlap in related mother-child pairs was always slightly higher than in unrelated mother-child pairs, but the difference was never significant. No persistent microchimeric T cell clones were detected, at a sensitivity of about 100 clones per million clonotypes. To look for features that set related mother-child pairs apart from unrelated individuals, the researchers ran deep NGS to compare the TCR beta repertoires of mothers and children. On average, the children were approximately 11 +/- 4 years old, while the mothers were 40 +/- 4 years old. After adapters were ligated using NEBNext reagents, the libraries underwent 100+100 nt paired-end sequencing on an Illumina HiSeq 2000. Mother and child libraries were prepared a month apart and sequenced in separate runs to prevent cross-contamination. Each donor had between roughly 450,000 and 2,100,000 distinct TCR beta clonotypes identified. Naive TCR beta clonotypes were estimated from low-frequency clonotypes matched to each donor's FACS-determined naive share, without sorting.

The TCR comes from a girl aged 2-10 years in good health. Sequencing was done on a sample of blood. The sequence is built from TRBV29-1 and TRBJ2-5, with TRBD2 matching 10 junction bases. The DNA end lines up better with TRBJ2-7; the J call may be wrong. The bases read TGCAGCGTCGATTTTACGGTAGATCCTAGCGGGGGCTCCTACGAGCAGTACTTC. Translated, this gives CSVDFTVDPSGGSYEQYF.